Shown below are 7 T cell receptor beta chains from a single sample sequenced in a study of blood T cell repertoires in COVID-19. Some clones are missing from TCRdb's copy, which holds only in-frame ones; the method was immunoSEQ multiplex PCR. The sample comprises about 120,000 clones, around 89% of which are singletons, and around 30% rests with the top ten. Sequenced sample: peripheral blood. These receptors originate from a man in his 70s with active or convalescent COVID-19.

CDR3 amino acids: CASRAGPQYEQYF. DNA of the CDR3: TGTGCCAGCAGGGCAGGGCCACAGTACGAGCAGTACTTC. The genes are TRBV6-6 and TRBJ2-7; perhaps TRBD1 as D (5 bases). Per germline, CDR1 MNHNY and CDR2 SVGAGI (reference sequence). V gave up 6 bases and J gave up 4 bases, with 13 bases separating them. The CDR3 runs 13 residues.

The V call is TRBV7-3, the J call TRBJ2-1; 9 bases match TRBD2. The J segment lost 4 bases and the V segment lost 5 bases, leaving 9 bases of the junction unmatched. The germline CDR1 and CDR2 sequences are SGHTA and FQGTGA. CDR3 size: 16 residues. CDR3 sequence: CASSPLGLAGYNEQFF. DNA of the CDR3: TGTGCCAGCAGCCCCCTGGGGCTAGCGGGATACAATGAGCAGTTCTTC.

V usage is TRBV5-1 and J usage is TRBJ1-4, with D tentatively TRBD1 (6 bases). Germline V gives CDR1 SGHRS, CDR2 YFSETQ. Trimming took 5 bases from V and 1 from J, leaving 18 bases between them. The length of the CDR3 is 17 residues. The CDR3 is CASRLRSGGQTNEKLFF. CDR3 DNA sequence: TGCGCCAGCAGGTTACGGTCGGGGGGACAAACTAATGAAAAACTGTTTTTT.

The CDR3 DNA follows: TGTGCCAGTGCACTTCAGGGGTTGAACACCGGGGAGCTGTTTTTT. Encoded protein: CASALQGLNTGELFF. The chain couples TRBV19 to TRBJ2-2, with TRBD1 as a possible D gene (6 bases). This CDR3 is 15 amino acids long. The germline V and J ends were trimmed by 8 bases and 1 base, with 14 bases remaining between them. Looked up from germline, CDR1 is LNHDA and CDR2 is SQIVND (reference sequence).

This chain joins TRBV5-1 and TRBJ1-3; tentatively, D is TRBD1 (6 bases). Germline CDR1 and CDR2: SGHRS and YFSETQ. V was pared by 2 bases and J by 0 bases, with 6 bases between. This CDR3 spans 14 amino acids. The CDR3 region is CASSLQGSGNTIYF. The CDR3 DNA follows: TGCGCCAGCAGCTTACAGGGCTCTGGAAACACCATATATTTT.

The chain has TRBV19 and TRBJ2-2; 10 positions agree with TRBD2. The V and J ends lost 10 bases and 2 bases, in that order; junction bases with no gene match: 13. The CDR3 has 17 residues. Germline V lookup: CDR1 LNHDA, CDR2 SQIVND (reference sequence). The CDR3 loop reads CATIPSSGSFNTGELFF. CDR3 sequence (DNA): TGTGCCACCATTCCCTCTAGCGGGAGCTTTAACACCGGGGAGCTGTTTTTT.

The V call is TRBV28, the J call TRBJ1-1; TRBD1 aligns across 8 bases. Trimming cost V 5 bases and J 4 bases; bases outside gene matches: 9. CDR3 length: 15 residues. The germline gives CDR1 MDHEN, CDR2 SYDVKM. CDR3 bases: TGTGCCAGCAGTGCCAATTCCAGGGGGCGCACTGAAGCTTTCTTT. It translates to CASSANSRGRTEAFF.